The 9 T cell receptor beta chains presented below share a single source sample, sequenced in a study of cytomegalovirus exposure and HLA in healthy donors. Libraries were prepared by immunoSEQ multiplex PCR; TCRdb keeps only in-frame clonotypes and omits some of them. The sample has 70,000 or so clones, about 93% seen once. The sequenced sample consisted of PBMCs. The receptors were gathered from a young woman in good health and CMV-seropositive.

V and J are TRBV27 and TRBJ2-7; the D gene is possibly TRBD2 (6 bases). The V end was cut by 1 base, the J end by 3 bases, with 7 bases between. The germline V gene encodes CDR1 MNHEY and CDR2 SMNVEV (reference sequence). The CDR3 length is 13 residues. CDR3 DNA: TGTGCCAGCAGTTTATTAGCGGACTACGAGCAGTACTTC. This translates into CASSLLADYEQYF.

The chain joins TRBV11-2 to TRBJ1-2; TRBD1 matches 9 bases. The CDR3 has 14 amino acids. The germline V gene has CDR1 SGHAT and CDR2 FQNNGV. The J segment lost 5 bases and the V segment lost 5 bases, leaving 6 bases of the junction unmatched. In nucleotides, the CDR3 is TGTGCCAGCAGCCCGGGACAGGGCACTTATGGCTACACCTTC. Its protein product is CASSPGQGTYGYTF.

This chain uses TRBV2 with TRBJ1-2; a weak D match, TRBD1 (6 bases). The V and J ends lost 6 bases and 6 bases respectively, with 14 bases between them. CDR3 length: 13 residues. CDR1 SNHLY and CDR2 FYNNEI come from the germline V gene. In DNA form, the CDR3 reads TGTGCCAGCAGCGGGGGGCGCATCGATGGCTACACCTTC. This sequence encodes CASSGGRIDGYTF.

V gene TRBV15 combines with J gene TRBJ2-1; the match to TRBD2 covers 9 bases. Trimming cost V 0 bases and J 4 bases; bases outside gene matches: 4. CDR3 size: 16 residues. Germline CDR1 LNHNV, CDR2 YYDKDF (reference sequence). CDR3 DNA: TGTGCCACCAGCAGAGAAGTAGCGGGGGCTTACAATGAGCAGTTCTTC. It encodes CATSREVAGAYNEQFF. Full variable domain (rest looked up from reference TRBV15 and TRBJ2-1): DAMVIQNPRYQVTQFGKPVTLSCSQTLNHNVMYWYQQKSSQAPKLLFHYYDKDFNNEADTPDNFQSRRPNTSFCFLDIRSPGLGDTAMYLCATSREVAGAYNEQFFGPGTRLTVL.

This clone was detected once. V is TRBV10-3 and J is TRBJ2-3; 7 bases are shared with TRBD1. CDR3 length: 15 residues. The germline CDR1 and CDR2 sequences are ENHRY and SYGVKD. After removal of 10 bases from V and 2 bases from J, the junction contained 12 bases not matched to a gene. The chain's CDR3 is CARKAQGPPTDTQYF. Here the CDR3 DNA reads TGTGCCAGAAAAGCACAGGGGCCCCCCACAGATACGCAGTATTTT.

The chain links TRBV2 to TRBJ2-2, with unresolved D. Germline V gene lookup returns CDR1 SNHLY and CDR2 FYNNEI. The CDR3 spans 13 residues. V lost 4 bases, J lost 3 bases, and 6 bases lay in between. CDR3 protein: CASSATHTGELFF. DNA of the CDR3: TGTGCCAGCAGTGCGACTCACACCGGGGAGCTGTTTTTT. Filled out from reference TRBV2 and TRBJ2-2, the complete variable domain reads EPEVTQTPSHQVTQMGQEVILRCVPISNHLYFYWYRQILGQKVEFLVSFYNNEISEKSEIFDDQFSVERPDGSNFTLKIRSTKLEDSAMYFCASSATHTGELFFGEGSRLTVL.

The V gene is TRBV6-1, the J gene TRBJ1-6; D perhaps matches TRBD1 (5 bases). V was pared by 3 bases and J by 10 bases, with 16 bases between. Germline CDR1 is MNHNS and CDR2 is SASEGT. This CDR3 contains 15 residues. Here the CDR3 reads CASSDRAPQDSPLHF. The CDR3 region has the DNA TGTGCCAGCAGTGACAGGGCCCCGCAGGACTCACCCCTCCACTTT.

This rearrangement joins TRBV5-1 to TRBJ2-7; 8 bases fit TRBD1. V lost 4 bases to trimming and J lost 4 bases; unmatched junction nucleotides: 16. CDR1 and CDR2 from the germline V gene are SGHRS and YFSETQ. This CDR3 contains 17 residues. CDR3 residues: CASSPGQGLKLSYEQYF. The CDR3 DNA sequence: TGCGCCAGCAGCCCTGGACAGGGTCTCAAGTTGAGTTACGAGCAGTACTTC.

The rearrangement joins TRBV4-3 to TRBJ1-2; D gene ambiguous. Trimming stripped 1 base from V and 0 bases from J, with 9 bases between. CDR3 length: 15 amino acids. Germline V gene lookup returns CDR1 LGHNA and CDR2 YSLEER. The DNA of the CDR3 is TGCGCCAGCAGCCAAGTGGAGGGATCTAACTATGGCTACACCTTC. This codes for CASSQVEGSNYGYTF.